What follows are 16 T cell receptor beta chains derived from one specimen sequenced in a study of T cells in Graves' hyperthyroidism and ophthalmopathy. Researchers amplified the TCR beta CDR3 regions from RNA transcripts. An initial round of RT-PCR targeting the TCR CDR3 relied on the HTBI primer set. TCRdb independently ran MiXCR on the multiplex PCR reads; one entry per CDR3 protein. The table has about 700,000 distinct CDR3 sequences, less than 15% seen once. The sequenced material came from blood. These receptors were taken from a woman aged 18-29 years with Graves' hyperthyroidism.

This clonotype was seen at least ten times. The CDR3 DNA is TGTGCCAGCAGTGGGACAGGGGGAGGTGGGGAGCTGTTTTTT. Protein sequence: CASSGTGGGGELFF. The chain joins TRBV2 to TRBJ2-2; 10 bases fit TRBD1. The length of the CDR3 is 14 residues. Unmatched junction bases numbered 4, after V lost 4 bases and J lost 8 bases. Germline-derived CDR1 and CDR2 are SNHLY and FYNNEI.

This clonotype was observed at least ten times. The genes are TRBV11-2 and TRBJ1-1, with a possible D match to TRBD1 (5 bases). The V and J ends lost 7 bases and 3 bases respectively, with 12 bases between them. Germline V gene data show CDR1 as SGHAT and CDR2 as FQNNGV. The CDR3 has 13 amino acids. The CDR3 protein is CASKGQLYTEAFF. The DNA of the CDR3 is TGTGCCAGCAAGGGGCAGCTCTACACTGAAGCTTTCTTT.

This clonotype was seen a few times. The chain links TRBV12-3 or TRBV12-4 to TRBJ2-2; 7 nucleotides line up with TRBD2. After removal of 7 bases from V and 2 bases from J, the junction contained 10 bases not matched to a gene. This CDR3 contains 16 residues. Written as DNA, the CDR3 is TGTGCCAGCACTAAGAGGGGAGGGGTTAACACCGGGGAGCTGTTTTTT. As protein: CASTKRGGVNTGELFF.

This clonotype was detected ten times or more. The chain is built from TRBV4-1 and TRBJ2-7; 7 bases map to TRBD1. The CDR3 spans 15 residues. Looked up from germline, CDR1 is MGHRA and CDR2 is YSYEKL. J lost 2 bases, V lost 6 bases, and 10 bases had no gene match. DNA of the CDR3: TGCGCCAGCAGGCAATTTTACAGGGGCACCTACGAGCAGTACTTC. It codes for CASRQFYRGTYEQYF.

This clonotype showed up just a few times. V usage is TRBV6-1 and J usage is TRBJ1-1, with TRBD1 matching over 9 bases. The V and J ends lost 2 bases and 5 bases, in that order; junction bases with no gene match: 9. The germline CDR1 and CDR2 sequences are MNHNS and SASEGT. The CDR3 sequence is 16 residues long. The CDR3 region is CASSETGGPGETEAFF. CDR3 DNA sequence: TGTGCCAGCAGTGAAACAGGGGGCCCTGGAGAAACTGAAGCTTTCTTT.

The gene calls are TRBV18 and TRBJ2-2; a possible D gene is TRBD1 (8 bases). The CDR3 has 17 residues. V was trimmed by 3 bases and J by 6 bases, leaving 20 bases between them. Looked up from germline, CDR1 is KGHSH and CDR2 is LQKENI. The CDR3 spells CASSPLATGGGSGELFF. The CDR3 DNA is TGTGCCAGCTCACCCCTTGCAACAGGGGGGGGCTCCGGGGAGCTGTTTTTT.

This clonotype was seen repeatedly, ten times or more. The J gene is TRBJ2-5, the V gene TRBV9, with TRBD2 identical over 11 bases. CDR1 is SGDLS, CDR2 YYNGEE, per germline. The CDR3 runs to 16 residues. The trim removed 0 bases at V and 2 bases at J, leaving 3 bases unmatched. As DNA, the CDR3 is TGTGCCAGCAGCGTAGGACTAGCGGGACTTCAAGAGACCCAGTACTTC. This encodes CASSVGLAGLQETQYF. Complete variable domain (other parts from reference TRBV9 and TRBJ2-5): DSGVTQTPKHLITATGQRVTLRCSPRSGDLSVYWYQQSLDQGLQFLIQYYNGEERAKGNILERFSAQQFPDLHSELNLSSLELGDSALYFCASSVGLAGLQETQYFGPGTRLLVL.

This clonotype was recorded a few times. This chain links TRBV24-1 with TRBJ2-7; D is tentatively TRBD1 or TRBD2 (5 bases each). The V and J ends lost 4 bases and 6 bases respectively, with 15 bases between them. This CDR3 region has 14 residues. Germline CDR1 is KGHDR and CDR2 is SFDVKD. CDR3: CATSDSQRGPEQYF. The CDR3, as DNA: TGTGCCACCAGTGACTCCCAGAGGGGTCCCGAGCAGTACTTC.

This clonotype was observed a handful of times. This chain connects TRBV4-1 to TRBJ1-4; 8 nucleotides line up with TRBD1. V lost 3 bases and J lost 8; bases outside the gene matches: 8. The germline gives CDR1 MGHRA, CDR2 YSYEKL. The CDR3 is 15 residues long. The CDR3 region has the DNA TGCGCCAGCAGCCAGGAAAACAGGGGGGAGGAAAAACTGTTTTTT. Encoded protein: CASSQENRGEEKLFF.

V is TRBV20-1 and J is TRBJ2-5; 7 bases line up with TRBD1. Germline V gene sequence: CDR1 DFQATT, CDR2 SNEGSKA (reference sequence). Losses at the gene ends were 3 bases for V and 2 bases for J; bases not matched to a gene: 6. There are 14 residues in the CDR3. This chain's CDR3 is CSASPTGRQETQYF. CDR3 nucleotide sequence: TGCAGTGCTAGCCCGACAGGGCGACAAGAGACCCAGTACTTC.

This clonotype was seen more than once but under ten times. V is TRBV30 and J is TRBJ1-4; 8 bases match TRBD1. The CDR3 is 14 amino acids. V was clipped by 5 bases and J by 7 bases; unmatched bases: 9. Germline CDR1 and CDR2: GTSNPN and SVGIG (reference sequence). The CDR3 sequence: CAWAPGQAGEKLFF. DNA for the CDR3: TGTGCCTGGGCCCCGGGACAGGCTGGTGAAAAACTGTTTTTT. Complete variable domain (other parts from reference TRBV30 and TRBJ1-4): SQTIHQWPATLVQPVGSPLSLECTVEGTSNPNLYWYRQAAGRGLQLLFYSVGIGQISSEVPQNLSASRPQDRQFILSSKKLLLSDSGFYLCAWAPGQAGEKLFFGSGTQLSVL.

In this sample, this clonotype turned up many times. The gene calls are TRBV7-9 and TRBJ2-1, with D uncertain. This CDR3 has 14 residues. Per the germline V gene, CDR1 is SEHNR and CDR2 is FQNEAQ (reference sequence). The germline V and J ends were trimmed by 5 bases and 8 bases, with 16 bases remaining between them. Written as DNA, the CDR3 is TGTGCCAGCAGCCCCCCAATGAGGTACGATGAGCAGTTCTTC. It is translated as CASSPPMRYDEQFF.

This rearrangement joins TRBV7-9 to TRBJ1-6; D is possibly TRBD1 (5 bases). This CDR3 spans 15 amino acids. In germline, CDR1 is SEHNR, CDR2 FQNEAQ (reference sequence). V was clipped by 5 bases and J by 8 bases, with 16 bases between them. CDR3 coding DNA: TGTGCCAGCAGCCTAAGGGACGGTTACTATTCACCCCTCCACTTT. As protein: CASSLRDGYYSPLHF.

This clonotype has a count of ten or more. The chain combines TRBV20-1 with TRBJ2-1; D unresolved. Germline V CDR1 and CDR2: DFQATT, SNEGSKA (reference sequence). This CDR3 contains 14 residues. CDR3 bases: TGCAGCGCCGATCGAGAAAGCTCCTACAATGAGCAGTTCTTC. Its protein product is CSADRESSYNEQFF.

This clonotype was recorded at least ten times. The V call is TRBV30, the J call TRBJ1-1; D possibly corresponds to TRBD1 (5 bases). This CDR3 comprises 13 residues. Germline values: CDR1 GTSNPN, CDR2 SVGIG (reference sequence). V was trimmed by 5 bases and J by 4 bases, leaving 14 bases between them. The CDR3 region is CAWWVQDATEAFF. The CDR3 bases are TGTGCCTGGTGGGTACAGGACGCCACTGAAGCTTTCTTT.

The chain has TRBV7-9 and TRBJ2-3; D assignment may be TRBD1 or TRBD2 (5 bases each). Trimming cost V 8 bases and J 3 bases, with 21 bases left between them. Germline V gives CDR1 SEHNR, CDR2 FQNEAQ (reference sequence). The CDR3 totals 16 residues. Here the CDR3 reads CASPPPEGSLTDTQYF. The CDR3 DNA reads TGTGCCAGCCCCCCGCCCGAGGGGAGTCTGACAGATACGCAGTATTTT.